This paragraph reports one T cell receptor (beta chain). Its antigen remains unidentified. An end of the junction does not agree with germline; a read error may underlie this. This record belongs to a study of T cell responses to AZD1222 COVID-19 vaccine. The study's findings and limits: The reported proportion of spike-specific TCRs targeting unmutated variant regions was nearly half. Repertoires were obtained only post-peak T cell response. Spike-specific TCR breadth and depth went up after people got two AZD1222 doses. Mostly white British, mostly female donors; authors suggested clonal diversity may be underestimated.

The CDR3 sequence is 9 residues long. CDR1 SGHTS and CDR2 YDEGEE come from the germline V gene. Some clones are missing from TCRdb's copy, which holds only in-frame ones; the method was immunoSEQ multiplex PCR. This table holds 130,000 or so clones, around 92% found once. Sequencing was performed on peripheral blood, taken on day 0 of AZD1222 vaccination. This rearrangement joins TRBV5-8 to TRBJ1-2; D ambiguous. This TCR derives from an adult in good health. CDR3 DNA: TGTGCCAGCGGCCGAGGTGTCGACTTC. Encoded protein: CASGRGVDF.